This T cell receptor (beta chain) was profiled in a study of T cells after yellow fever vaccination (dated by TCRdb to the late 2010s). About the full investigation: Memory subsets (EM, EMRA, CM and Tscm) were sorted on a BD FACS Aria III using CD3, CD45RA, CCR7 and CD95 staining. Two healthy male donors, one aged 18 to 30 and one aged 30 to 40 years, made up the cohort. Bulk TCR alpha and beta repertoires were sequenced longitudinally to track T-cell clones before and after primary and booster YFV17D yellow fever vaccination. Memory subsets were sorted on days 0, 15 and 45 and at 18 months after primary vaccination, and on days 0, 15 and 45 after the 30-year booster. Blood was collected at multiple timepoints before and after primary and secondary immunization, and bulk PBMC replicates and cell subsets were isolated. The SMART-Seq v4 Ultra Low Input RNA kit was used to prepare libraries from fractions with low cell numbers. Study-wide conclusions, independent of this receptor: Computational filtering was needed because FACS-sorted repertoires could contain abundant contaminating clonotypes from the bulk population. On day 0, almost all vaccine-responding clonotypes were below detection in the sorted memory subsets. A small share of clonotypes occurred in both CD4 and CD8 compartments, likely arising from convergent recombination. Compared with the primary T-cell response, the secondary T-cell response was faster but weaker, reaching its peak on day 5 rather than on day 15. Most clones expanded after primary vaccination were re-detected after the booster (96% of CD4 and around 88% of CD8), suggesting broad memory maintenance. Only a couple of donors were included in the study, so the extent to which the findings can be generalized is limited.

As encoded in the germline V gene, CDR1 is SGHTA while CDR2 is FQGNSA. From the cysteine through the phenylalanine, the CDR3 covers 14 amino acids. Here the CDR3 DNA is all that survives: 42 bases in frame from base 1. V loses 2 bases, J loses 5 bases, and the germline ends lie 12 bases apart. This clonotype was detected only a few times. Base qualities were left out, and no much larger clone turns up one base away. Explained via the paper, the treatment or condition label denotes: live attenuated yellow fever vaccine strain. A standard Ficoll-Paque protocol was used to isolate PBMCs from peripheral blood. For sorted memory subsets, RNA extraction was done with the RNeasy Micro Kit. TCR cDNA was synthesized by 5'RACE template switching, which introduced a universal primer site and unique molecular identifiers. cDNA synthesis was primed from both the TCR alpha and TCR beta constant segments. Libraries were amplified in two PCR steps, with sample barcodes and sequencing adapters added in the second step. Sequencing of libraries was performed on Illumina HiSeq 2500 (2x100 bp) or NovaSeq (2x150 bp). For the original study's pipeline: Demultiplexing of reads and collapsing into UMI consensus sequences were performed with MIGEC, and V(D)J alignment was carried out with MiXCR. Vaccine-responding clonotypes were defined with edgeR using replicate PBMC samples, requiring FDR below 0.01 and a log2 fold change above 5 up to day 15. Each bulk clonotype received a CD4 or CD8 identity based on whether the sequenced CD4 or CD8 repertoire contained that clonotype at higher abundance. To estimate the distribution of each clone across memory phenotypes, clonotype frequencies in memory subsets were weighted by FACS-sorted cell numbers. TCRdb reprocessing: public reads trimmed at Q25 with fastp, clones called with MiXCR, in-frame beta chains kept. Identical CDR3 proteins give one entry, which carries the most common genes and DNA. In this record, the V and J calls reflect TCRdb's handling and not the investigators' own analysis. Counted in this sample were 46,000 or so distinct CDR3 sequences; around 6.8% of them appeared once. The ten largest clones capture less than 11% of the sample.

The V and J segments used are TRBV7-2 and TRBJ1-1; a tentative D match to TRBD1 spans 5 bases. The sequenced sample was PBMCs, either bulk or a sorted T-cell subset (CD4+, CD8+, memory, or dextramer-sorted; not recorded which), obtained 45 days after the yellow fever booster vaccination. The sequence derives from a young man who received the YFV17D yellow fever vaccine. The CDR3 protein sequence reads: CASSLQGKGTEAFF. The DNA sequence is as follows: TGTGCCAGCAGCTTACAGGGAAAGGGGACTGAAGCTTTCTTT.